These 18 T cell receptor beta chains came from one sample sequenced in a study of cytomegalovirus exposure and HLA in healthy donors (dated by TCRdb to 2016 to 2017). Library generation was performed with the immunoSEQ multiplex PCR assay. A mixture of 60 forward primers for TCR Vbeta segments and 13 reverse primers for TCR Jbeta segments was used in the multiplex PCR. As stored in TCRdb, this immuneACCESS dataset retains in-frame rearrangements with V and J assigned. A fraction of the clones does not appear; measured against another copy, unresolved V genes explain less than half of the discrepancy, and the remainder lacks a known reason. The sample table lists fewer than 250,000 clones, 87% of them with a count of one. The ten most abundant clones make up over 1% of the sample. Specimen: PBMCs. The receptors stem from a man younger than 45 in good health and CMV-seronegative.

V is TRBV2 and J is TRBJ2-4; D might be TRBD1 (5 bases). Germline V gives CDR1 SNHLY, CDR2 FYNNEI. This CDR3 contains 15 residues. Trimming removed 3 bases at V and 0 bases at J, with 9 bases between. CDR3 loop: CASSDRALAKNIQYF. The DNA of the CDR3 is TGTGCCAGCAGTGACAGGGCCCTAGCCAAAAACATTCAGTACTTC.

This clone was observed a few times. V and J are TRBV11-2 and TRBJ1-1; the D gene is possibly TRBD1 (5 bases). Germline V gives CDR1 SGHAT, CDR2 FQNNGV. The length of the CDR3 is 12 residues. With 3 bases removed from V and 8 bases from J, the gap between germline ends came to 10 bases. The DNA of the CDR3 is TGTGCCAGCAGCTTGGGAGGGGAAGAAGCTTTCTTT. Protein sequence: CASSLGGEEAFF.

This rearrangement joins TRBV7-9 to TRBJ2-5, with 7 bases identical to TRBD2. J gave up 3 bases and V 4 bases, and 8 bases lay outside the gene matches. Germline-derived CDR1 and CDR2 are SEHNR and FQNEAQ (reference sequence). This CDR3 spans 15 amino acids. Written as DNA, the CDR3 is TGTGCCAGCAGCTGGGCGGGGGTTAGTGAAGAGACCCAGTACTTC. It specifies CASSWAGVSEETQYF.

CDR3 bases: TGTGCCAGCAGTTTAATACGAGCCCCCGGGACAGGGTTTTCGGATACGCAGTATTTT. Amino acid sequence: CASSLIRAPGTGFSDTQYF. This sequence joins TRBV27 and TRBJ2-3, with TRBD1 matching over 9 bases. The CDR3 runs to 19 residues. Losses at the gene ends were 2 bases for V and 6 bases for J; bases not matched to a gene: 18. Germline values: CDR1 MNHEY, CDR2 SMNVEV (reference sequence).

In its sample, this clone was seen once. The chain has TRBV11-2 and TRBJ2-5; D perhaps matches TRBD1 (6 bases). Germline CDR1 and CDR2: SGHAT and FQNNGV. The CDR3 extends over 15 amino acids. The V end lost 2 bases, the J end lost 4 bases, and 14 bases lay between the germline ends. The CDR3 DNA reads TGTGCCAGCAGCTTATTGAGGGGGACGGGAGAGACCCAGTACTTC. Its protein product is CASSLLRGTGETQYF.

The chain has TRBV7-6 and TRBJ2-7; TRBD2 matches 11 bases. The CDR3 is made up of 14 amino acids. CDR1 SGHVS and CDR2 FNYEAQ come from the germline V gene. With V trimmed by 3 bases and J by 6 bases, 4 bases remained unmatched. The CDR3 DNA reads TGTGCCAGCAGCTTTAGCGGGGGGGCTGGCGAGCAGTACTTC. This translates into CASSFSGGAGEQYF.

The chain carries TRBV25-1 and TRBJ1-1, with 7 bases fitting TRBD1. After removal of 5 bases from V and 9 bases from J, the junction contained 15 bases not matched to a gene. Germline CDR1 is MGHDK and CDR2 is SYGVNS. The CDR3 has 15 residues. Here the CDR3 DNA reads TGTGCCAGCAGTCAGGGGGGTGAGTCTCGCACGAAAGCTTTCTTT. Its protein is CASSQGGESRTKAFF.

This rearrangement joins TRBV19 to TRBJ2-3; D is perhaps TRBD1 (6 bases). Germline assignment: CDR1 LNHDA and CDR2 SQIVND (reference sequence). The CDR3 contains 15 residues. V lost 3 bases, J lost 2 bases, and 12 bases lay in between. The CDR3 DNA follows: TGTGCCAGTAGTATGGCAGGGGTCCCCACAGATACGCAGTATTTT. It translates to CASSMAGVPTDTQYF.

V is TRBV10-3 and J is TRBJ2-2, with 7 bases lining up with TRBD1. The V gene end was trimmed by 2 bases and the J gene end by 6 bases; junction bases not matched to a gene: 6. The CDR3 is 15 amino acids. Germline CDR1 and CDR2: ENHRY and SYGVKD. CDR3 protein: CAISERQGVAGELFF. In nucleotides, the CDR3 is TGTGCCATCAGTGAGCGACAGGGTGTGGCCGGGGAGCTGTTTTTT.

The CDR3: CASSPDPWGDGYGYTF. The CDR3 bases are TGTGCCAGCAGCCCAGATCCCTGGGGGGATGGCTATGGCTACACCTTC. V gene TRBV7-6 combines with J gene TRBJ1-2; D may be TRBD1 (5 bases). Germline V gene sequence: CDR1 SGHVS, CDR2 FNYEAQ. The CDR3 sequence is 16 residues long. V lost 5 bases, J lost 4 bases, and 20 bases lay in between.

The chain employs TRBV6-1 and TRBJ1-4, with D possibly being TRBD1 (5 bases). Looked up from germline, CDR1 is MNHNS and CDR2 is SASEGT. The CDR3 is made up of 16 amino acids. Trimming removed 1 base at V and 8 bases at J, with 17 bases between. The CDR3 is CASSEVPRPGYEKLFF. In DNA form, the CDR3 reads TGTGCCAGCAGTGAAGTCCCCAGGCCAGGGTACGAAAAACTGTTTTTT.

The CDR3 DNA reads as TGTGCCAGCAGTTTTGATAGGAGGGAGCAGTACTTC. It yields the protein CASSFDRREQYF. V is TRBV2 and J is TRBJ2-7; possibly TRBD2 for D (5 bases). Trimming removed 5 bases from V and 7 bases from J, with 12 bases in between. CDR1 SNHLY and CDR2 FYNNEI come from the germline V gene. This CDR3 is 12 amino acids long.

The V and J genes are TRBV10-2 and TRBJ1-1, with D possibly being TRBD1 (6 bases). CDR3 length equals 18 residues. Trimming took off 3 bases at V and 1 base at J, with 21 bases between the two ends. Germline-derived CDR1 and CDR2 are WSHSY and SAAADI. CDR3 nucleotides: TGCGCCAGCAGTGACCATCCCTGGACCGGACAGAGGAACACTGAAGCTTTCTTT. Its protein is CASSDHPWTGQRNTEAFF.

This rearrangement joins TRBV25-1 to TRBJ2-7; D is perhaps TRBD2 (6 bases). This CDR3 contains 18 residues. Per the germline V gene, CDR1 is MGHDK and CDR2 is SYGVNS. V lost 5 bases and J 0 bases, leaving 23 bases between the germline ends. CDR3 loop: CASSSAGQSHRSSYEQYF. CDR3 DNA: TGTGCCAGCAGTTCGGCGGGGCAAAGTCATAGGAGCTCCTACGAGCAGTACTTC.

The chain joins TRBV28 to TRBJ2-1; TRBD1 matches 10 bases. Germline assignment: CDR1 MDHEN and CDR2 SYDVKM. With 5 bases clipped from V and 7 bases from J, the junction kept 8 bases outside the gene matches. The CDR3 extends over 15 amino acids. The CDR3 bases are TGTGCCAGCAGTCCACAGAGGACAGGGGGAAATGAGCAGTTCTTC. Encoded protein: CASSPQRTGGNEQFF.

The chain uses TRBV6-7 and TRBJ1-3; no reliable D call. TRBV6-7 carries the ORF label, with uncertain function. The CDR3 consists of 14 residues. Trimming pared 6 bases from V and 2 bases from J, leaving 11 bases between. The CDR3 nucleotides are TGTGCCAGCAGCACCACGGTGACTGGAAACACCATATATTTT. Translated, it gives CASSTTVTGNTIYF.

In nucleotides, the CDR3 is TGTGCCAGCAGTCCCCTCTCGGGACTAGGGGTACTCCCTTCGTACTTC. It translates to CASSPLSGLGVLPSYF. V usage is TRBV27 and J usage is TRBJ2-7; 8 nucleotides match TRBD2. The CDR3 length is 16 residues. Germline trimming cut 5 bases from V and 12 bases from J; bases unmatched to any gene: 21. Per germline, CDR1 MNHEY and CDR2 SMNVEV (reference sequence).

This clone has only one observation. The chain uses TRBV6-6 and TRBJ2-7; 7 bases are a match to TRBD2. This CDR3 region has 14 residues. Germline CDR1 reads MNHNY; CDR2 reads SVGAGI (reference sequence). V was pared by 5 bases and J by 3 bases, with 7 bases of the junction left unmatched. The CDR3 DNA follows: TGTGCCAGCAGTCCCACTGGGGGGGGCTACGAGCAGTACTTC. It specifies CASSPTGGGYEQYF.